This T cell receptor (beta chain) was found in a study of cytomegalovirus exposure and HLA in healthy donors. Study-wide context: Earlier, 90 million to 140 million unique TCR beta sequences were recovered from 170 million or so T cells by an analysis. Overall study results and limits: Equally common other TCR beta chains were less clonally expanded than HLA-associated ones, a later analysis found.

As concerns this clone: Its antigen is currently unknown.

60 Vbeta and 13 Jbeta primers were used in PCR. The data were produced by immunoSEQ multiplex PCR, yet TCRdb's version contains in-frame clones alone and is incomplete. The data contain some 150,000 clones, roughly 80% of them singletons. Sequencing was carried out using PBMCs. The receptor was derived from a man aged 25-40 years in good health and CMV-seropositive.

The CDR3, as DNA: TGTGCCAGCAATGGGGGCTTCAGCCCGAGCTCCTATAATTCACCCCTCCACTTT. Its translation: CASNGGFSPSSYNSPLHF. This chain joins TRBV28 and TRBJ1-6, with a tentative D call TRBD1 (6 bases). CDR3 size: 18 residues. Trimming cost V 7 bases and J 0 bases, with 19 bases left between them. CDR1 MDHEN and CDR2 SYDVKM come from the germline V gene.